This TCR beta chain comes out of a study of cytomegalovirus exposure and HLA in healthy donors. The study's findings and limits: TCR beta chains associated with HLA were, in a later analysis, more clonally expanded than equally common others.

Use of 60 Vbeta and 13 Jbeta primers characterized the PCR. Data came from immunoSEQ multiplex PCR; TCRdb stores just in-frame clones and leaves some out. Here the sample spans some 120,000 clones, around 85% being singletons. This clone was recorded once. The antigen is undetermined. This TCR came from a man aged 18 to 30 in good health and CMV-seropositive. Material: PBMCs.

DNA for the CDR3: TGTGCCAGCAGCTTCTCGGACAGCAGCTCTGGGGCCAACGTCCTGACTTTC. It is translated as CASSFSDSSSGANVLTF. V gene TRBV5-4 combines with J gene TRBJ2-6; possibly TRBD1 for D (6 bases). V was shortened by 2 bases and J by 0 bases, with 12 bases between the two germline ends. The CDR3 runs to 17 residues. Germline V gene data show CDR1 as SGHNT and CDR2 as YYREEE (reference sequence).